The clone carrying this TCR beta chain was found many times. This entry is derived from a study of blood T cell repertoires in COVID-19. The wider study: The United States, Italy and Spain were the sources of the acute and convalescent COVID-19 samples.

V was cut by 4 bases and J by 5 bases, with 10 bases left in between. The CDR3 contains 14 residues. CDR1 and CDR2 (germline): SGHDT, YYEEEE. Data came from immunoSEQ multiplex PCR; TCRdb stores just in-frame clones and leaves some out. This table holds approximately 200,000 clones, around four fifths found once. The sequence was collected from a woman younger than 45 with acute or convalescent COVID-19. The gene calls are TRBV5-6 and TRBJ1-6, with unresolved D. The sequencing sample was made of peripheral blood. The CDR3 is CASSPGRNNSPLHF. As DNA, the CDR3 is TGTGCCAGCAGCCCGGGAAGAAATAATTCACCCCTCCACTTT.